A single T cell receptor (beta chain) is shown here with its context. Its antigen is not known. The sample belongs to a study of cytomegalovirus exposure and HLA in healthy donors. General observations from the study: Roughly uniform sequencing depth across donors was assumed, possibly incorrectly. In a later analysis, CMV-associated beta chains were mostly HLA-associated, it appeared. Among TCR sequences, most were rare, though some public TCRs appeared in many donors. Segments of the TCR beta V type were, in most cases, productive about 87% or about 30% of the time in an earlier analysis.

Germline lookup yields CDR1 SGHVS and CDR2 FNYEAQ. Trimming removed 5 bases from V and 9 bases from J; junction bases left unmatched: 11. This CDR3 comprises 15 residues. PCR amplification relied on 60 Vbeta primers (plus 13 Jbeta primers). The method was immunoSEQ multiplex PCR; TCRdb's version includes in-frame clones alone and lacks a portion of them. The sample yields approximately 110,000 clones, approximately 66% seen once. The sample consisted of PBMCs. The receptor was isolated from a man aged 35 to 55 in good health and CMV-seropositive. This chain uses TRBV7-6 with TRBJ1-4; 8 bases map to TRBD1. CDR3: CASSTRQGLNQKLFF. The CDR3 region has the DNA TGTGCCAGCAGCACCCGACAGGGGCTAAATCAAAAACTGTTTTTT.